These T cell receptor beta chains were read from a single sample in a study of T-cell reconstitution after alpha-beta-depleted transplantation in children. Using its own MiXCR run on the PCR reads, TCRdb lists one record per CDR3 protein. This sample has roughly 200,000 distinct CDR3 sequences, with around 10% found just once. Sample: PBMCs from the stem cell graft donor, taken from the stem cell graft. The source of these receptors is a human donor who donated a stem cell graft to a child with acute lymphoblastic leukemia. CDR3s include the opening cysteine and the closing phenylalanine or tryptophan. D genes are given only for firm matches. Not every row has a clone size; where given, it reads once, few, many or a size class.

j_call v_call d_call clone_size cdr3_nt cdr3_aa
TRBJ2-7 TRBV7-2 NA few TGTGCCAGCAGCGCGGGACGACACTACGAGCAGTACTTC CASSAGRHYEQYF
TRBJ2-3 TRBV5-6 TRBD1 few TGTGCCAGCAGCTTGCGGACAGGGTACACAGATACGCAGTATTTT CASSLRTGYTDTQYF
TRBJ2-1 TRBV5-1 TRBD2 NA TGCGCCAGCCGGAGCGCGGGGGGGCACAATGAGCAGTTCTTC CASRSAGGHNEQFF
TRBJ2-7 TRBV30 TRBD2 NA TGTGCCTGGAAGGTAACGGGAGGCTACGAGCAGTACTTC CAWKVTGGYEQYF
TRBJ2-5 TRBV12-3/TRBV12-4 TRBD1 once TGTGCCAGCAGTCGAAATCCGGGACAGGGGGCCCGGAAGGAGTACTTC CASSRNPGQGARKEYF
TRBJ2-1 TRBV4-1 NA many TGCGCCAGCAGCCAAGGAACGGCAGGGGCGGATGAGCAGTTCTTC CASSQGTAGADEQFF
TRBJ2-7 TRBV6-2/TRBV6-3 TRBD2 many TGTGCCAGCAGAGAACTAGCGTCCTACGAGCAGTACTTC CASRELASYEQYF
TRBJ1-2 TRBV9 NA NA TGTGCCAGCAGCCTTGTGGCAGAAGGCTACACCTTC CASSLVAEGYTF
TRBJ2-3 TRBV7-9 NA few TGTGCCAGCAGCTCACCTAAACCCGGGGATACGCAGTATTTT CASSSPKPGDTQYF
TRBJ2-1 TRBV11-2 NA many TGTGCCAGCAGCTTAATCCTGGGGTTTGGTAATGAGCAGTTCTTC CASSLILGFGNEQFF
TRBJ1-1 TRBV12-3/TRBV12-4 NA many TGTGCCAGCAGTTTCCCAGGGTCGGCTGAAGCTTTCTTT CASSFPGSAEAFF
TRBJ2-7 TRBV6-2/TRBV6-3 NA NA TGTGCCAGCAGCCCACGGCCCCAGAGCTCCTACGAGCAGTACTTC CASSPRPQSSYEQYF
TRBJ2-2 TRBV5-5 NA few TGTGCCAGCAGCGTGCCTATTAACACCGGGGAGCTGTTTTTT CASSVPINTGELFF
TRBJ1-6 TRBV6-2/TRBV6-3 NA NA TGTGCCAGCACCAATATCATGGACACCCCCCTCCACTTT CASTNIMDTPLHF
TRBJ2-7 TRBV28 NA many TGTGCCAGCAGTTTTTCCCCCGAGCAGTACTTC CASSFSPEQYF
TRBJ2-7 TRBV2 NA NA TGTGCCAGCAGTGAGCGGAACTACGAGCAGTACTTC CASSERNYEQYF
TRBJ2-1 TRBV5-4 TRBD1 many TGTGCCAGCAGCTTGTCCGGGACAGGGGGCTACGGTGAGCAGTTCTTC CASSLSGTGGYGEQFF
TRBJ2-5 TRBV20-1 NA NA TGCAGTGCGGAAGGGACTGTACAAGAGACCCAGTACTTC CSAEGTVQETQYF
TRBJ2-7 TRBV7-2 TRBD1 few TGTGCCAGCAGCTTCTCCGGGACAGGGGGGTCCGAGCAGTACTTC CASSFSGTGGSEQYF
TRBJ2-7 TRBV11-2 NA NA TGTGCCAGCAGCTTGAAGCAATTGGGCTACGAGCAGTACTTC CASSLKQLGYEQYF
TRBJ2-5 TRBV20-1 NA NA TGCAGTGCTAGAATCGCGGGGGAGACCCAGTACTTC CSARIAGETQYF
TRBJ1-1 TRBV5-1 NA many TGCGCCAGCAGCGTAACCGGGACACACACTGAAGCTTTCTTT CASSVTGTHTEAFF
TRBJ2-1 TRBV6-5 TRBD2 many TGTGCCAGCAGTTCTCCGGGGCGGGGGGGGCACGATGAGCAGTTCTTC CASSSPGRGGHDEQFF
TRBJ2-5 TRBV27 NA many TGTGCCAGCAGTAGGAGACATAGACAAGAGACCCAGTACTTC CASSRRHRQETQYF
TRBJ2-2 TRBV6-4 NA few TGTGCCAGCAGTGACTCCCAAGACACCGGGGAGCTGTTTTTT CASSDSQDTGELFF